The sequence of this T cell receptor beta chain was determined in a study of shared clonotypes between healthy human individuals. Replicate PCRs for sorted subsets used around 200 ng DNA; this equaled around 28,000 T cell genomes. Only in-frame clones appear in the TCRdb table, and some are missing; sequencing was by immunoSEQ multiplex PCR. The sample shows roughly 2,500,000 clones, 93% of them seen only once. The authors divided CD4+ cells into CD45RA+ naive and CD45RA-negative memory subsets. Trimming took 6 bases from V and 4 from J, leaving 12 bases between them. Germline V gene data show CDR1 as MNHEY and CDR2 as SVGAGI. This CDR3 has 13 residues.

The sample was naive CD4+ T cells from PBMCs. Subset denoted: CD45RA+ positively selected. The chain links TRBV6-5 to TRBJ1-1; D call uncertain. The TCR originated in a man in his late teens or twenties in good health. Some clones in this sample may be carry-over from other donors' samples. CDR3 in DNA: TGTGCCAGCAGAAAGAGCGGGTCCACTGAAGCTTTCTTT. Translation: CASRKSGSTEAFF.